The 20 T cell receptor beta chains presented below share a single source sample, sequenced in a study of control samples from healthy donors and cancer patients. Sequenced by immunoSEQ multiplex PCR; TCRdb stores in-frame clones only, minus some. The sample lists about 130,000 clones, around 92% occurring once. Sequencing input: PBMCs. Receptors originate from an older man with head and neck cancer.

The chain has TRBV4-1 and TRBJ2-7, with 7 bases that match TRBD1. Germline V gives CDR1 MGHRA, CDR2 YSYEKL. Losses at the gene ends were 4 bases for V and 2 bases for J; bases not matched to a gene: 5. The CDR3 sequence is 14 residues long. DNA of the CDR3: TGCGCCAGCAGCCCCAGACAGGGTCCCTACGAGCAGTACTTC. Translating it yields CASSPRQGPYEQYF.

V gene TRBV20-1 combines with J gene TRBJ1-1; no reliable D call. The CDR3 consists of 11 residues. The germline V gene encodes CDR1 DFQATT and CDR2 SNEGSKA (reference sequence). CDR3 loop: CSVRQISEAFF. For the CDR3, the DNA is TGCAGCGTTCGTCAGATCTCCGAAGCTTTCTTT.

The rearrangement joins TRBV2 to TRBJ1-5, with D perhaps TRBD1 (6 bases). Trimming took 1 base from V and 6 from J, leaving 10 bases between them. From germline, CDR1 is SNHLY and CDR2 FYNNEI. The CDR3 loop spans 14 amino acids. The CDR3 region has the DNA TGTGCCAGCAGTGAAGGGGGCAGGGGTCAGCCCCAGCATTTT. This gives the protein CASSEGGRGQPQHF.

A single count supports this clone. This chain's CDR3 is CASSWTGGNNEQFF. Written as DNA, the CDR3 is TGTGCCAGCAGCTGGACAGGGGGAAACAATGAGCAGTTCTTC. The genes are TRBV7-9 and TRBJ2-1, with 10 bases identical to TRBD1. The V segment lost 4 bases and the J segment 5 bases; nucleotides outside the gene matches: 2. Germline lookup yields CDR1 SEHNR and CDR2 FQNEAQ (reference sequence). This CDR3 has 14 amino acids.

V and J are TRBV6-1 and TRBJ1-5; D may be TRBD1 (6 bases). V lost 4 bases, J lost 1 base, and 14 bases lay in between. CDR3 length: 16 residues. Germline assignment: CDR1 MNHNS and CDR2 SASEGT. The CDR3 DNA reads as TGTGCCAGCAGTGCGACCAGGGGTCGGAGCAATCAGCCCCAGCATTTT. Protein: CASSATRGRSNQPQHF.

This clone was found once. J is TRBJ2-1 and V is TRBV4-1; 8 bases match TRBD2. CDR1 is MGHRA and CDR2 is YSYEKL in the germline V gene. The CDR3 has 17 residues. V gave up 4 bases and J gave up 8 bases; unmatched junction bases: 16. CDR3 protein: CASSPLGWGTRGDEQFF. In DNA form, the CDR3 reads TGCGCCAGCAGCCCGCTCGGGTGGGGGACTAGGGGCGATGAGCAGTTCTTC.

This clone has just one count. The chain's CDR3 is CASSMWSVVDTQYF. The CDR3, as DNA: TGTGCCAGTAGTATGTGGTCCGTAGTCGATACGCAGTATTTT. The V call is TRBV19, the J call TRBJ2-3; D gene uncertain. Per the germline V gene, CDR1 is LNHDA and CDR2 is SQIVND (reference sequence). The CDR3 extends over 14 amino acids. V was pared by 3 bases and J by 6 bases, with 13 bases between.

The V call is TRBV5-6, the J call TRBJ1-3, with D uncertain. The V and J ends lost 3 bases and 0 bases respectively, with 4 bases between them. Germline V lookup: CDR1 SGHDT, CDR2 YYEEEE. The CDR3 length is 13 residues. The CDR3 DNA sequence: TGTGCCAGCAGCTCAAACTCTGGAAACACCATATATTTT. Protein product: CASSSNSGNTIYF.

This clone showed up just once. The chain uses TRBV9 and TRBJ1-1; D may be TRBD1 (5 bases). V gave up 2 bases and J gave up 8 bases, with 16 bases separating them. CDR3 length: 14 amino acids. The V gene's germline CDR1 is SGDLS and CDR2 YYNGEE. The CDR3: CASSVLVHTGEAFF. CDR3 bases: TGTGCCAGCAGCGTTCTGGTCCATACAGGAGAAGCTTTCTTT.

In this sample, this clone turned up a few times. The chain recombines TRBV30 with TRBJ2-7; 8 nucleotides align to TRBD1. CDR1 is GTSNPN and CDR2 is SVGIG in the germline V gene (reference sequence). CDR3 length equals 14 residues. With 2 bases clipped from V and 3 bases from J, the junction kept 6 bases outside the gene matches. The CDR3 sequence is CAWSRYRGDYEQYF. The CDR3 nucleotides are TGTGCCTGGAGTAGGTACAGGGGGGACTACGAGCAGTACTTC.

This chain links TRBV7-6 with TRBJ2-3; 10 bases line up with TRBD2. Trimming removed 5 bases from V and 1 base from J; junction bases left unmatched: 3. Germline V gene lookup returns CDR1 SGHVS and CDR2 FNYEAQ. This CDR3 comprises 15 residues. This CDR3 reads CASSRTSGGTDTQYF. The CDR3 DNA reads TGTGCCAGCAGCCGAACTAGCGGGGGCACAGATACGCAGTATTTT. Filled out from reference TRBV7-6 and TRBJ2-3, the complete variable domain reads GAGVSQSPRYKVTKRGQDVALRCDPISGHVSLYWYRQALGQGPEFLTYFNYEAQQDKSGLPNDRFSAERPEGSISTLTIQRTEQRDSAMYRCASSRTSGGTDTQYFGPGTRLTVL.

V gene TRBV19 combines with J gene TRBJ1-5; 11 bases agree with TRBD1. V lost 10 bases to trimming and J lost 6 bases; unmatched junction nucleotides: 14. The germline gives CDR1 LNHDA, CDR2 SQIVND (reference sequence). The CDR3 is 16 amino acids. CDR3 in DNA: TGTGCCAAGTCGGGACAGGGGGGGAATTTGGGTCAGCCCCAGCATTTT. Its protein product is CAKSGQGGNLGQPQHF.

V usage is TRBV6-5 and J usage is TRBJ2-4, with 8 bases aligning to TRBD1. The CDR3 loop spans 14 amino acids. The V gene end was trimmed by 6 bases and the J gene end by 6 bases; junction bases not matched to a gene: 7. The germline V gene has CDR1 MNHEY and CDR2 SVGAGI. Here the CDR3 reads CASSRSGTGNIQYF. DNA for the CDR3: TGTGCCAGCAGCCGATCCGGGACAGGAAACATTCAGTACTTC.

The CDR3 here is CASSLEGVGTDTQYF. The CDR3 nucleotides read TGCGCCAGCAGCTTGGAAGGGGTGGGCACAGATACGCAGTATTTT. The V call is TRBV5-1, the J call TRBJ2-3, with D possibly being TRBD1 (5 bases). Trimming shortened V by 0 bases and J by 1 base, and 9 bases separated the two germline ends. Per germline, CDR1 SGHRS and CDR2 YFSETQ. There are 15 residues in the CDR3.

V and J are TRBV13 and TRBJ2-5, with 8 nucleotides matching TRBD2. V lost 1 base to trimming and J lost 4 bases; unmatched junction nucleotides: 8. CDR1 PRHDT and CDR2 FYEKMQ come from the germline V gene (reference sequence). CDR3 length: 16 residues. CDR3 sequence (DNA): TGTGCCAGCAGCTTAGTTGTCGGGGGGGCAGGAGAGACCCAGTACTTC. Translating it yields CASSLVVGGAGETQYF.

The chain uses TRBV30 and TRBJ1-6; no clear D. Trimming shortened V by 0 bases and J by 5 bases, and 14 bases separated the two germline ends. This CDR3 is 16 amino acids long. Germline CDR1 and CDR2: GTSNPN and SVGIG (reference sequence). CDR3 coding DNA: TGTGCCTGGAGTGTACTTGGCGGTCCGAATAATTCACCCCTCCACTTT. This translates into CAWSVLGGPNNSPLHF.

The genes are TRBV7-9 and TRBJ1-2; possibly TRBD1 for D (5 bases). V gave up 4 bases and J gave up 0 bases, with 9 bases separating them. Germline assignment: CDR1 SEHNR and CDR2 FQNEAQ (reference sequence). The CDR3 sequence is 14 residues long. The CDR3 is CASSSGRTNYGYTF. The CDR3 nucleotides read TGTGCCAGCAGCTCGGGACGGACTAACTATGGCTACACCTTC.

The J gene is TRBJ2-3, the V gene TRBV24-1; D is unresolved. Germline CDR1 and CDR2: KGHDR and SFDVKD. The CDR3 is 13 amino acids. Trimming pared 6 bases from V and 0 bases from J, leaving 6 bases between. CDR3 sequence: CATSLTSTDTQYF. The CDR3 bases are TGTGCCACCAGTCTTACTAGCACAGATACGCAGTATTTT.

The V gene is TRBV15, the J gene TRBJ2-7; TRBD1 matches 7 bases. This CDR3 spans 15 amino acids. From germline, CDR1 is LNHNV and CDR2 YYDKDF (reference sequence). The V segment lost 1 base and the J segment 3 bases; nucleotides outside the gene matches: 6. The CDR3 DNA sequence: TGTGCCACCAGCAGAGTAGGGACAGAGATCTACGAGCAGTACTTC. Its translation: CATSRVGTEIYEQYF.

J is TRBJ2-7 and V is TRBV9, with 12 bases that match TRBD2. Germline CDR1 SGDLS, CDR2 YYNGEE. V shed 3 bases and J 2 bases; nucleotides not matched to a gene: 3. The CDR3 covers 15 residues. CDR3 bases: TGTGCCAGCAGCGCCGGACTAGCGGGAACCTACGAGCAGTACTTC. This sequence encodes CASSAGLAGTYEQYF.